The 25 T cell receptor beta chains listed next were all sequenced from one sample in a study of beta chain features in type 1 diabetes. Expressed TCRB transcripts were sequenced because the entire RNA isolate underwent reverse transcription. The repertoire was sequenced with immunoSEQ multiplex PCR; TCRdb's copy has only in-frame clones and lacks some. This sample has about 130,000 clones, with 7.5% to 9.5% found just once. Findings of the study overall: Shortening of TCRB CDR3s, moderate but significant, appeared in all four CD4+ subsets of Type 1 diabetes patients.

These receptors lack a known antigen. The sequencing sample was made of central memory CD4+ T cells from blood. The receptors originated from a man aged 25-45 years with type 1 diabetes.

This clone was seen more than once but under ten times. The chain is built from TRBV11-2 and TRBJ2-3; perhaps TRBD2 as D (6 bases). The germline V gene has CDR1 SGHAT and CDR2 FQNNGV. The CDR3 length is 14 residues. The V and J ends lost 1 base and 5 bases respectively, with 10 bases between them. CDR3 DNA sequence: TGTGCCAGCAGCTTAGCGGGGCGGGGAGATACGCAGTATTTT. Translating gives CASSLAGRGDTQYF.

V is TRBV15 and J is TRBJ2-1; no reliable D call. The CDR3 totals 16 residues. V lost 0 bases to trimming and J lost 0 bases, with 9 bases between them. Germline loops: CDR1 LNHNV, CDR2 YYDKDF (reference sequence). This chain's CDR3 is CATSRDLQSSYNEQFF. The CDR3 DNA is TGTGCCACCAGCAGAGATCTACAGTCCTCCTACAATGAGCAGTTCTTC.

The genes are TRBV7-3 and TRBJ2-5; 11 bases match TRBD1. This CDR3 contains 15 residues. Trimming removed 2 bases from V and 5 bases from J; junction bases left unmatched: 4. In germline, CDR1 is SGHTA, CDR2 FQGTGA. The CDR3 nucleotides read TGTGCCAGCAGCTTAGGACAGGGGGCAAGTGAGACCCAGTACTTC. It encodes CASSLGQGASETQYF.

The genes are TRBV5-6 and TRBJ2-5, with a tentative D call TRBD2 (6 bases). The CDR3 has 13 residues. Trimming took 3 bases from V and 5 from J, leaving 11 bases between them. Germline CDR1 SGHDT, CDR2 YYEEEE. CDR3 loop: CASSSERVETQYF. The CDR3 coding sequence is TGTGCCAGCAGCTCTGAGCGGGTGGAGACCCAGTACTTC.

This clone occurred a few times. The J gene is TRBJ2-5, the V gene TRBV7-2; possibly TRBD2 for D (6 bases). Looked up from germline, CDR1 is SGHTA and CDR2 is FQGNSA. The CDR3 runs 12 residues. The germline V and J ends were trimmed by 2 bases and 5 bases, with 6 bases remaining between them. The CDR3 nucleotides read TGTGCCAGCAGCTTAAGCGGGGAGACCCAGTACTTC. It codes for CASSLSGETQYF.

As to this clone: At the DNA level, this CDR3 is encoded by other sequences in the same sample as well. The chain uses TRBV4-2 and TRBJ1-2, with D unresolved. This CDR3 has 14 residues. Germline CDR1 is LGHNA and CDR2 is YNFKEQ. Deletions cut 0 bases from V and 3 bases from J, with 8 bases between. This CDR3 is CASSQESSDYGYTF. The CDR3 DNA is TGTGCCAGCAGCCAAGAGTCTTCGGACTATGGCTACACCTTC.

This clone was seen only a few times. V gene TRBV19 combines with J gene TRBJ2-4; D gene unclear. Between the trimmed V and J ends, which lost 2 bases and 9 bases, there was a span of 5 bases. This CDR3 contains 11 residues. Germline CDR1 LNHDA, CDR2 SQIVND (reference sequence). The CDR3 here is CASSIMSIQYF. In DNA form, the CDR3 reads TGTGCCAGTAGTATAATGAGCATTCAGTACTTC. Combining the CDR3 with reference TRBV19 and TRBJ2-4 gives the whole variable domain DGGITQSPKYLFRKEGQNVTLSCEQNLNHDAMYWYRQDPGQGLRLIYYSQIVNDFQKGDIAEGYSVSREKKESFPLTVTSAQKNPTAFYLCASSIMSIQYFGAGTRLSVL.

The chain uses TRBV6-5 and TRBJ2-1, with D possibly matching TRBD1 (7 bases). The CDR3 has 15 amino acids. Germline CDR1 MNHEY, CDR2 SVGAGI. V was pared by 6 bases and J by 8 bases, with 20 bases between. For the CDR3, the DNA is TGTGCCAGCAGATGGGGGGACAGCGGAAGGTATGAGCAGTTCTTC. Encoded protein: CASRWGDSGRYEQFF.

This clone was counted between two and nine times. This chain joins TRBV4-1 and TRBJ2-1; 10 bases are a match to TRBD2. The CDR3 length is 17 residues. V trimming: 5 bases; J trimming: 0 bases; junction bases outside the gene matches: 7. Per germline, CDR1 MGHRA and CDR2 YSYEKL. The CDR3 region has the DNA TGCGCCAGCAGCTCGCGAGCGGGGGGGTTCTCCTACAATGAGCAGTTCTTC. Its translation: CASSSRAGGFSYNEQFF.

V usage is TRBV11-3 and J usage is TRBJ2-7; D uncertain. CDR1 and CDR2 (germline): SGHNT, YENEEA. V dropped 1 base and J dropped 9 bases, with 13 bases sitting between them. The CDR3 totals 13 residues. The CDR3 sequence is CASSLGYGAAQYF. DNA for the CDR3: TGTGCCAGCAGCTTAGGCTATGGTGCCGCGCAGTACTTC.

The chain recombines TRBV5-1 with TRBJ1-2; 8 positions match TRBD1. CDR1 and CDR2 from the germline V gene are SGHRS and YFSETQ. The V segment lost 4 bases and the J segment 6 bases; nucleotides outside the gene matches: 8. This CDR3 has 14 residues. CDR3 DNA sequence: TGCGCCAGCAGCGCCGGACAGGGTCTAGATGGCTACACCTTC. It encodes CASSAGQGLDGYTF. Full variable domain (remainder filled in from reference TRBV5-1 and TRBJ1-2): KAGVTQTPRYLIKTRGQQVTLSCSPISGHRSVSWYQQTPGQGLQFLFEYFSETQRNKGNFPGRFSGRQFSNSRSEMNVSTLELGDSALYLCASSAGQGLDGYTFGSGTRLTVV.

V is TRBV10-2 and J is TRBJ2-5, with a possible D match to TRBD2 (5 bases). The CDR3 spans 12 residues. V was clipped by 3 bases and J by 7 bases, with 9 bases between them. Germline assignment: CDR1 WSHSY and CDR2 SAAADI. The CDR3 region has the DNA TGCGCCAGCAGTGACCCACTAGGGACCCAGTACTTC. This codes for CASSDPLGTQYF.

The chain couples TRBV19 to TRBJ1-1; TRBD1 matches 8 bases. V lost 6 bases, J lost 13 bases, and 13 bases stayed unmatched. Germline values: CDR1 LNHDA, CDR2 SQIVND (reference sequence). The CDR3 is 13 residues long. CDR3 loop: CASSNTGTGFGFF. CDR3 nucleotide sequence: TGTGCCAGTAGCAATACCGGGACAGGCTTCGGTTTCTTT.

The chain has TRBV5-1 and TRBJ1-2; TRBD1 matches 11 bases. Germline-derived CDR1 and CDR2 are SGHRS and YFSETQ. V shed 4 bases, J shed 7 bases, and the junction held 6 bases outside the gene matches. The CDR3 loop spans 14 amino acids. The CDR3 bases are TGCGCCAGCAGCCTGGGACAGGGGGAAATTGGCTACACCTTC. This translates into CASSLGQGEIGYTF.

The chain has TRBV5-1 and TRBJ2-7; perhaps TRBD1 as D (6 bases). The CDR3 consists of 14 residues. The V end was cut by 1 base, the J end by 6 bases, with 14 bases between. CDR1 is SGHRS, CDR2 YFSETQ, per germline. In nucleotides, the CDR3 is TGCGCCAGCAGCTTGAGCCAGGGGATTGGCGAGCAGTACTTC. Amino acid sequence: CASSLSQGIGEQYF.

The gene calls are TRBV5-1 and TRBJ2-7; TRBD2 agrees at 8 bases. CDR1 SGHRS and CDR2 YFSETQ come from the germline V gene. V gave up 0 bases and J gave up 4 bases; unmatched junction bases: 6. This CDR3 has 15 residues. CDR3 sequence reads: CASSLAGRDQYEQYF. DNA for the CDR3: TGCGCCAGCAGCTTGGCCGGGAGGGACCAGTACGAGCAGTACTTC. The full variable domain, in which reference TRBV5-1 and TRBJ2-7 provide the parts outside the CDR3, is KAGVTQTPRYLIKTRGQQVTLSCSPISGHRSVSWYQQTPGQGLQFLFEYFSETQRNKGNFPGRFSGRQFSNSRSEMNVSTLELGDSALYLCASSLAGRDQYEQYFGPGTRLTVT.

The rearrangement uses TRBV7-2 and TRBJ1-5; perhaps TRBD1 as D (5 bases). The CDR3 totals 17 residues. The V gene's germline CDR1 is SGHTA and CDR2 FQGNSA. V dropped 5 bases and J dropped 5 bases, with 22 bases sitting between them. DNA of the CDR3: TGTGCCAGCAGCACTGCACGGGGGGTCCGGAATTATCAGCCCCAGCATTTT. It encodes CASSTARGVRNYQPQHF.

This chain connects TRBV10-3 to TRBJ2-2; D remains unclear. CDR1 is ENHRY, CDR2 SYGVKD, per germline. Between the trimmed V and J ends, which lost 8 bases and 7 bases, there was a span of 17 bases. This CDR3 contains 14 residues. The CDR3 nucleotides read TGTGCCATCTCAGTGAATCAGGTCGGCGGGGAGCTGTTTTTT. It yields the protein CAISVNQVGGELFF.

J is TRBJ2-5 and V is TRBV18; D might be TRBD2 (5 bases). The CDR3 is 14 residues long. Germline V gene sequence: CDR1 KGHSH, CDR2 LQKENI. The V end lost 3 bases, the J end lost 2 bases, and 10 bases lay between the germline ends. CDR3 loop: CASSPVTSQETQYF. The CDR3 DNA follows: TGTGCCAGCTCACCTGTTACTAGTCAAGAGACCCAGTACTTC.

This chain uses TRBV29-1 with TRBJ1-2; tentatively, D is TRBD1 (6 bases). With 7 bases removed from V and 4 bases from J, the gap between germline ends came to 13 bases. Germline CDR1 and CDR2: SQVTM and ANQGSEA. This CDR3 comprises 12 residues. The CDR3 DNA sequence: TGCAGCGCAGTACAGGGCGGCTATGGCTACACCTTC. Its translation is CSAVQGGYGYTF.

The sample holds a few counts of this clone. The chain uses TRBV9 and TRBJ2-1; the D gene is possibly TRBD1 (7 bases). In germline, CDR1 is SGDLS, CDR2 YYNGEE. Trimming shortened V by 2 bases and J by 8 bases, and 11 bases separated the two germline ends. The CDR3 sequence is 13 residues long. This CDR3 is CASSVDRRDEQFF. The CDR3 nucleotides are TGTGCCAGCAGCGTGGACAGGAGGGATGAGCAGTTCTTC.

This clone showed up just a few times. CDR3 DNA: TGTGCCACCGGGACTAGCGGGGGAGGCGCCTACAATGAGCAGTTCTTC. This sequence encodes CATGTSGGGAYNEQFF. This chain joins TRBV2 and TRBJ2-1, with 14 bases matching TRBD2. The germline V gene has CDR1 SNHLY and CDR2 FYNNEI. The length of the CDR3 is 16 residues. V was clipped by 10 bases and J by 2 bases; unmatched bases: 7. Using reference TRBV2 and TRBJ2-1 for the parts outside the CDR3, the full variable domain is EPEVTQTPSHQVTQMGQEVILRCVPISNHLYFYWYRQILGQKVEFLVSFYNNEISEKSEIFDDQFSVERPDGSNFTLKIRSTKLEDSAMYFCATGTSGGGAYNEQFFGPGTRLTVL.

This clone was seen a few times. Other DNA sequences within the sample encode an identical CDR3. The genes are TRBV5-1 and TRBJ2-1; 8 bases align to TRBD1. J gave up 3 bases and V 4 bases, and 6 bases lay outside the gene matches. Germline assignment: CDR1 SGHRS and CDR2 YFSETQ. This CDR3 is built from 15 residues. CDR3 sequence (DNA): TGCGCCAGCAGCCTCGAGGGACAGGACTACAATGAGCAGTTCTTC. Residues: CASSLEGQDYNEQFF.

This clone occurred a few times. The CDR3 protein is CASSLDTGAGNTIYF. CDR3 DNA sequence: TGTGCCAGCAGCTTAGATACAGGGGCAGGAAACACCATATATTTT. This chain joins TRBV7-2 and TRBJ1-3; 7 nucleotides line up with TRBD1. CDR3 length equals 15 residues. In germline, CDR1 is SGHTA, CDR2 FQGNSA. With 1 base clipped from V and 4 bases from J, the junction kept 4 bases outside the gene matches.

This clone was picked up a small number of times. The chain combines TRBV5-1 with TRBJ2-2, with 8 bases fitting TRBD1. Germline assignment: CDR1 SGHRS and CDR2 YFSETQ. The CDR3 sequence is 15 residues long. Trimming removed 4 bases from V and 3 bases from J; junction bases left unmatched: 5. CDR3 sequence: CASSRTGIDTGELFF. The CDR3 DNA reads TGCGCCAGCAGCCGGACAGGGATTGACACCGGGGAGCTGTTTTTT.